The sequence of this TCR beta chain was determined in a study of T-cell reconstitution after alpha-beta-depleted transplantation in children. Whole-study results and caveats: Roughly two months post-transplant, alpha-beta T cells reportedly originated from several hundred graft clones that had expanded.

The germline V and J ends were trimmed by 6 bases and 2 bases, with 10 bases remaining between them. The CDR3 consists of 14 residues. Using unique molecular identifiers, the investigators prepared the TCRbeta library. TCRdb re-derived calls from the PCR reads in MiXCR, one entry per CDR3 protein. The sample records over 200,000 distinct CDR3 sequences, roughly a tenth being singletons. This clonotype was counted ten times or more. Its target is unknown. The rearrangement uses TRBV12-3 or TRBV12-4 and TRBJ2-2; the D is unclear. Specimen: PBMCs, collected before TCRalphabeta/CD19-depleted stem cell transplant. This TCR derives from a child younger than two with acute myeloid leukemia, due to receive a stem cell transplant. The chain's CDR3 is CASRGLRNTGELFF. CDR3 bases: TGTGCCAGCAGAGGGTTGCGAAACACCGGGGAGCTGTTTTTT.